Sequencing of this T cell receptor (beta chain) was carried out in a study of T cell changes during pregnancy in multiple sclerosis. Germline CDR1 and CDR2: SGHAT and FQNNGV. The CDR3 covers 15 residues. Unmatched junction bases numbered 2, after V lost 0 bases and J lost 3 bases. Data came from immunoSEQ multiplex PCR; TCRdb stores just in-frame clones and leaves some out. The data show under 75,000 clones, with about 91% seen just once and approximately 2.5% held by the top ten. Sequences were derived from peripheral blood, sampled in the first trimester of pregnancy. The chain couples TRBV11-2 to TRBJ2-7, with 10 nucleotides matching TRBD2. The source of this sequence is a female donor with multiple sclerosis, enrolled in a pregnancy study. The CDR3 DNA follows: TGTGCCAGCAGCTTAGAAGCGGGAGGGATCTACGAGCAGTACTTC. It yields the protein CASSLEAGGIYEQYF.